Listed below are T cell receptor beta chains from one sample, sequenced in a study of T cells after yellow fever vaccination. TCRdb itself ran the 5' RACE reads through MiXCR, one entry per CDR3 protein. The sample comprises more than 300,000 distinct CDR3 sequences, around a tenth of which are singletons, and approximately 3.3% rests with the top ten. The sequencing here drew on CD4+ T cells sorted from PBMCs, taken 45 days after the yellow fever booster vaccination. The receptors here all came from a man aged 18 to 30 who received the YFV17D yellow fever vaccine. The CDR3 runs from the conserved cysteine through the conserved F or W. D genes are given only for firm matches. For some rows the clone size is stated as once, few or many, or as a class when expanded; others skip it.

clone_size | d_call | j_call | v_call | cdr3_nt | cdr3_aa
many | TRBD1 | TRBJ2-5 | TRBV12-3/TRBV12-4 | TGTGCCAGCACGCACAGGGGGCGTGAGACCCAGTACTTC | CASTHRGRETQYF
. | . | TRBJ1-5 | TRBV18 | TGTGCCAGCTCATCGGATTATAGCAATCAGCCCCAGCATTTT | CASSSDYSNQPQHF
. | . | TRBJ2-3 | TRBV24-1 | TGTGCCACCAGCCGGGACTCGTCCACAGATACGCAGTATTTT | CATSRDSSTDTQYF
. | TRBD1 | TRBJ1-1 | TRBV4-1 | TGCGCCAGCAGCCCGGTCGACAGGGTCAACACTGAAGCTTTCTTT | CASSPVDRVNTEAFF
few | . | TRBJ1-3 | TRBV20-1 | TGCAGTGCTCCGTCACCTAGCTCTGGAAACACCATATATTTT | CSAPSPSSGNTIYF
few | . | TRBJ1-3 | TRBV18 | TGTGCCAGCTCACCAAACGGGGTCTCTGGAAACACCATATATTTT | CASSPNGVSGNTIYF
. | TRBD1 | TRBJ2-1 | TRBV6-6 | TGTGCCAGCAGTTCTCACTCAGGGGGTGTTAGCTCCTACAATGAGCAGTTCTTC | CASSSHSGGVSSYNEQFF
few | TRBD2 | TRBJ2-5 | TRBV20-1 | TGCAGTGCTAGACCTCGGACTAGCGCAGAGACCCAGTACTTC | CSARPRTSAETQYF
few | . | TRBJ2-3 | TRBV3-1 | TGTGCCAGCAGCAACCCTCCAGGGAGGACAGATACGCAGTATTTT | CASSNPPGRTDTQYF
. | . | TRBJ1-2 | TRBV5-6 | TGTGCCAGCAGCCTGGGACATTTTGGGCGTTATGGCTACACCTTC | CASSLGHFGRYGYTF
few | . | TRBJ1-1 | TRBV19 | TGTGCCAGCGGGGATGGTGAAGCTTTCTTT | CASGDGEAFF
few | . | TRBJ1-3 | TRBV5-1 | TGCGCCAGCAGCTTGGGGGCAGCCTCTGGAAACACCATATATTTT | CASSLGAASGNTIYF
many | . | TRBJ2-3 | TRBV5-1 | TGCGCCAGCAGATTCGACCGATCGCTGCAGTATTTT | CASRFDRSLQYF
few | . | TRBJ2-3 | TRBV2 | TGTGCCAGCAGTGTGGAGGGTTTCACAGATACGCAGTATTTT | CASSVEGFTDTQYF